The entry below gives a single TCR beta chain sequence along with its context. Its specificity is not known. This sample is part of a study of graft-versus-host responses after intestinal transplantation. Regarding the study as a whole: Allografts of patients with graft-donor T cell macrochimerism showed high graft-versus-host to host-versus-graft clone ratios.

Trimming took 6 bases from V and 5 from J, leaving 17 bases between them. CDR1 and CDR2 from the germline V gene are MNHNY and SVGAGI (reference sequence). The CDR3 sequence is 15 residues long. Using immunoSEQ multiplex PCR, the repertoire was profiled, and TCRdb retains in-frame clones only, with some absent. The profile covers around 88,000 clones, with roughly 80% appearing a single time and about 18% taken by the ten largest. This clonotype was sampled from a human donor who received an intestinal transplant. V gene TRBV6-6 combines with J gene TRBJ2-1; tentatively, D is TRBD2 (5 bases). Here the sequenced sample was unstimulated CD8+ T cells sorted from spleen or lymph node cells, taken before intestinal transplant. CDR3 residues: CASSTGSGANNEQFF. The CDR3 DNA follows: TGTGCCAGCAGCACCGGCAGCGGAGCAAACAATGAGCAGTTCTTC.